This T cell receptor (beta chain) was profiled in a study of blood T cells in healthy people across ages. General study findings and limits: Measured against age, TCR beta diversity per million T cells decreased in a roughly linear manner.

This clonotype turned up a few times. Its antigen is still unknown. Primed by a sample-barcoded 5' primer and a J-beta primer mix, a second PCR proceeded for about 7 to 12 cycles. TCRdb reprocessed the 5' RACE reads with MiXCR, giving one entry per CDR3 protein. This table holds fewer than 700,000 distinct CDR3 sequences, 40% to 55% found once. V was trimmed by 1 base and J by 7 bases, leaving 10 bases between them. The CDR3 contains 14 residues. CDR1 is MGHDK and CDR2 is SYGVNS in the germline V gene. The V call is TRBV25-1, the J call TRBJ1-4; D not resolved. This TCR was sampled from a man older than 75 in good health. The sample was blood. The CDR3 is CASSEFGQTEKLFF. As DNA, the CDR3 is TGTGCCAGCAGTGAATTCGGCCAGACTGAAAAACTGTTTTTT.